This T cell receptor beta chain was captured by sequencing in a study of blood T cell repertoires in COVID-19 (TCRdb year 2020). In terms of the full investigation: Collaborator samples came from the United States, Italy and Spain and covered acute and convalescent phases of COVID-19. HLA class I and class II types, where available, came from metadata supplied by the sample provider rather than from assay-based typing. The prospective study material was composed of cDNA or gDNA derived from T cells, B-cell-depleted T cells, or PBMCs. The sample metadata nearly always contained a de-identified subject ID, COVID-19 status, age in years and sex. The dataset comprised deeply sampled blood TCRbeta repertoires from subjects exposed to, actively infected with, or recovered from COVID-19. The samples were drawn from two sources: the first 160 participants of the ongoing ImmuneRACE study, and 1,000 to 1,500 subjects contributed by 6 global collaborators. The repertoires were made available in a free public database intended to serve as a resource for research on the immune response to SARS-CoV-2.

A word on this clone: Its antigen specificity is not known. The record has no base qualities; no much larger clone is one base away.

TCRbeta CDR3 regions were amplified from genomic DNA by means of the immunoSEQ Assay, a bias-controlled multiplex PCR. The published analysis was carried out like this. The number of nucleated cells in each sample was estimated by amplification of reference gene primers within the assay. Sequence reads were collapsed and filtered to measure the absolute abundance of every unique TCRbeta CDR3 rearrangement. For each sample, productive Simpson clonality was calculated by taking the square root of Simpson's diversity index across productive rearrangements. Held by TCRdb, this immuneACCESS table contains in-frame sequences only and omits some clones. Under half of the omission traces to an unresolved V gene where checked; the cause of the rest is unknown. D and trimming come from the DNA, and the V and J calls and clone size come from that table. The sample contains some 150,000 clones, around 84% of them found a single time. The ten largest clones capture about 2.5% of the sample.

Each collaborating institution followed its own protocols to collect whole blood in K2EDTA tubes. For TCRbeta analysis, collaborators shipped samples as frozen whole blood, isolated PBMCs, or DNA extracted from either of those sample types. V and J are trimmed by 5 bases and 0 bases, and the gene matches miss 11 bases of the junction. Including the terminal cysteine and phenylalanine, the CDR3 comprises 18 residues. Only the CDR3 DNA stays, 54 bases, in frame from base 1. In the germline V gene, CDR1 corresponds to SGHAT and CDR2 to FQNNGV. The research as a whole found: The quantity of clinical and demographic metadata differed by source and by participant and was supplied without curation.

Sequenced material: peripheral blood. The sequence joins TRBV11-2 to TRBJ2-4; 9 central nucleotides agree with TRBD1. The clonotype comes from a human donor with acute or convalescent COVID-19. The donor label of this sample is uncertain. The CDR3 reads CASSRDRDQTLAKNIQYF. The nucleotides are TGTGCCAGCAGCCGGGACAGGGATCAAACTCTAGCCAAAAACATTCAGTACTTC.